This record covers a single TCR beta chain. Sequencing was performed with immunoSEQ multiplex PCR; in TCRdb, only in-frame clones are kept and a portion is missing. The table includes 150,000 or so clones, about 93% detected once. This specimen belongs to a study of control samples from healthy donors and cancer patients. CDR1 is SGHDT, CDR2 YYEEEE, per germline. CDR3 length equals 12 residues. Trimming stripped 1 base from V and 8 bases from J, with 6 bases between. The chain carries TRBV5-6 and TRBJ1-4, with D tentatively TRBD1 (5 bases). Sequenced material: PBMCs. The clonotype originates from a man aged 55 to 69 with colorectal cancer. The CDR3: CASSLWGEKLFF. Here the CDR3 DNA reads TGTGCCAGCAGCTTGTGGGGCGAAAAACTGTTTTTT.